Listed below are T cell receptor beta chains from one sample, sequenced in a study of CD8 T cells in Susac syndrome. TCRdb analysed the immunoSEQ multiplex PCR reads with MiXCR anew, one entry per CDR3 protein. The sample records under 250,000 distinct CDR3 sequences, 90% to 95% being singletons. The sequencing sample was made of CD4+ T cells from PBMCs. The receptors derive from a human donor with multiple sclerosis. CDR3s include the opening cysteine and the closing phenylalanine or tryptophan. Fields, in order: J gene, V gene, CDR3 protein.

TRBJ1-2,TRBV29-1,CSVEIQGAVSGYTF
TRBJ1-1,TRBV7-9,CASSKTSGDEAFF
TRBJ2-5,TRBV7-2,CGVGGIETQYF
TRBJ2-3,TRBV12-3/TRBV12-4,CASSPTSVSTDTQYF
TRBJ1-3,TRBV18,CASSPNSPDLGTGNTIYF
TRBJ1-2,TRBV7-9,CASGKEGSYGYTF
TRBJ1-2,TRBV11-2,CASSTSTRYYGYTF
TRBJ2-1,TRBV18,CASSHPTGVLRYNEQFF
TRBJ1-5,TRBV3-1,CASSQAQLDRDGNQPQHF
TRBJ2-6,TRBV27,CASSFESSLSGANVLTF
TRBJ1-2,TRBV5-1,CASSRDSGGYTF
TRBJ1-2,TRBV30,CAWSVGPSGPNYGYTF
TRBJ2-3,TRBV9,CASSVGPLDTQYF
TRBJ2-3,TRBV11-2,CASSSNPGLAGESTQYF
TRBJ1-2,TRBV5-4,CASTAPGQGDNYGYTF
TRBJ1-5,TRBV28,CASFGRDNQPQHF
TRBJ1-5,TRBV30,CAWSTGGNQPQHF
TRBJ2-2,TRBV11-1,CASSGGQGNTGELFF
TRBJ1-5,TRBV20-1,CSASSQPNQPQHF
TRBJ2-3,TRBV10-3,CAISDYADTQYF
TRBJ1-5,TRBV6-1,CASGFDDQPQHF
TRBJ1-2,TRBV7-9,CASSLSDSSPYGYTF
TRBJ2-1,TRBV20-1,CSARRNEPYNEQFF
TRBJ1-2,TRBV20-1,CSARDLANYGYTF
TRBJ1-4,TRBV19,CASSIGPGQVKKKLFF
TRBJ1-2,TRBV4-1,CASNSPLTRHYGYTF
TRBJ1-1,TRBV19,CASSMRRQTQAFF
TRBJ2-7,TRBV12-3/TRBV12-4,CASNAGPGRGHYEQYF
TRBJ1-1,TRBV5-1,CASSLRTTLNTEAFF
TRBJ2-2,TRBV7-8,CASSPPGGTNTGELFF